This TCR beta chain originates from a study of response to subunit inactivated influenza vaccine. Notes on the study in general: That few new T cells are recruited by each seasonal influenza vaccination was the authors' suggestion.

The CDR3 is 14 amino acids. Trimming removed 3 bases at V and 2 bases at J, with 10 bases between. Looked up from germline, CDR1 is SGHRS and CDR2 is YFSETQ. This clonotype was detected ten times or more. Its specificity is not known. TCRdb reprocessed the RT-PCR reads with MiXCR, giving one entry per CDR3 protein. The table includes around 530,000 distinct CDR3 sequences, about an eighth detected once. The genes are TRBV5-1 and TRBJ2-3, with D maybe TRBD2 (5 bases). This sequence originates from a man aged 45-65 years who received an inactivated influenza vaccine. The material sequenced was PBMCs from blood, taken on the day of vaccination. Written as DNA, the CDR3 is TGCGCCAGCAGCTACGGACTTGACACAGATACGCAGTATTTT. Translating gives CASSYGLDTDTQYF.